This is a list of T cell receptor beta chains from one sample in a study of identical twins' blood T cells. TCRdb redid the calling of the 5' RACE reads with MiXCR, one entry per CDR3 protein. The sample contains fewer than 450,000 distinct CDR3 sequences, over 25% of which appear only once. Sequenced input: PBMCs. These receptors all stem from a woman between 18 and 55 years old in good health. The CDR3 runs from the conserved cysteine through the conserved F or W. A D gene is named only where the DNA matches it firmly. Some rows have no size entry. The others give once, few or many, or a class for an expanded clone.

V	J	D	size	DNA	CDR3
TRBV5-6	TRBJ2-7	NA	few	TGTGCCAGCAGCTTAGAGCAGTACTACTCCTACGAGCAGTACTTC	CASSLEQYYSYEQYF
TRBV14	TRBJ2-2	TRBD2	NA	TGTGCCAGCAGCCACTTGGGAGCGGGACCCGGGGAGCTGTTTTTT	CASSHLGAGPGELFF
TRBV6-5	TRBJ2-2	NA	few	TGTGCCAGCAGTCTAAGACAGGGAGCGGGCGGGGAGCTGTTTTTT	CASSLRQGAGGELFF
TRBV29-1	TRBJ1-1	TRBD1	NA	TGCAGCGTACAGGGGAGGGAGAACACTGAATCTTTCTTT	CSVQGRENTESFF
TRBV7-2	TRBJ1-2	NA	few	TGTGCCAGCAGCCCATCTCATGGTGACTACACCTTC	CASSPSHGDYTF
TRBV29-1	TRBJ1-2	TRBD1	many	TGCAGCGTACGACAGGGTTCGAACTATGGCTACACCTTC	CSVRQGSNYGYTF
TRBV7-8	TRBJ2-3	NA	once	TGTGCCAGCAGCCCCCGACGGACTGGCACAGATACGCAGTATTTT	CASSPRRTGTDTQYF
TRBV6-5	TRBJ1-2	TRBD1	few	TGTGCCAGCAGCTGGACAGGGGACGGCTACACCTTC	CASSWTGDGYTF
TRBV19	TRBJ2-1	TRBD1	few	TGTGCCAGTAGTACCCGACAGGGGGCAGTGATCGATGAGCAGTTCTTC	CASSTRQGAVIDEQFF
TRBV6-6	TRBJ1-5	NA	NA	TGTGCCAGCGGGGGGGGTTACAATCAGCCCCAGCATTTT	CASGGGYNQPQHF
TRBV7-9	TRBJ2-1	NA	NA	TGTGCCAGCAGCTTAGCGCCATCCTACAATGAGCAGTTCTTC	CASSLAPSYNEQFF
TRBV5-5	TRBJ2-3	NA	few	TGTGCCAGCTCGGGCATTAGCACGGCATTCACAGATACGCAGTATTTT	CASSGISTAFTDTQYF
TRBV12-3/TRBV12-4	TRBJ2-1	NA	NA	TGTGCCAGCAGTGTAAAGGGGGGAGATAACAATGAGCAGTTCTTC	CASSVKGGDNNEQFF
TRBV6-1	TRBJ2-4	TRBD2	NA	TGTGCCAGCAGTGAAGCTAGCGGGGGGGCAAACATTCAGTACTTC	CASSEASGGANIQYF
TRBV5-1	TRBJ1-1	NA	few	TGCGCCAGCAGCTTGGAAGGAGGGGTAAACACTGAAGCTTTCTTT	CASSLEGGVNTEAFF
TRBV6-4	TRBJ1-5	TRBD1	few	TGTGCCAGCAGTGACAGGGGGCGAAGCAATCAGCCCCAGCATTTT	CASSDRGRSNQPQHF
TRBV11-2	TRBJ2-5	NA	few	TGTGCCAGCAGCCTTCTGATTAGGGCTCAAGAGACCCAGTACTTC	CASSLLIRAQETQYF
TRBV29-1	TRBJ1-1	NA	few	TGCAGCGCCAACGGACAGATGAACACTGAAGCTTTCTTT	CSANGQMNTEAFF
TRBV2	TRBJ2-7	TRBD2	few	TGTGCCAGCATCAAAGCCTCAGGGGGACTAGCGGGGCTCGACGAGCAGTACTTC	CASIKASGGLAGLDEQYF
TRBV5-1	TRBJ1-1	NA	few	TGCGCCAGCAGCCCTATCGGACAGATGAACACTGAAGCTTTCTTT	CASSPIGQMNTEAFF
TRBV18	TRBJ2-1	NA	NA	TGTGCCAGCTCACCTTCAGGGCTTCCGTACAATGAGCAGTTCTTC	CASSPSGLPYNEQFF
TRBV24-1	TRBJ2-3	TRBD1	NA	TGTGCCACCAGTGAGACAGGGACAGATACGCAGTATTTT	CATSETGTDTQYF
TRBV29-1	TRBJ1-2	NA	many	TGCAGCGTTGAAGAGGACGAGGGCGTCTATGGCTACACCTTC	CSVEEDEGVYGYTF
TRBV7-8	TRBJ1-2	TRBD1	many	TGTGCCAGCAGCTTAGTGGCAGGGGGCATCTATGGCTACACCTTC	CASSLVAGGIYGYTF
TRBV5-1	TRBJ1-2	NA	NA	TGCGCCAGCAGCTTGGGCCGGTTCTATGACTACACCTTC	CASSLGRFYDYTF
TRBV19	TRBJ1-2	NA	NA	TGTGCCAGTAGTATCTCGACGCTCACAAGGGTTAACTATGGCTACACCTTC	CASSISTLTRVNYGYTF
TRBV7-2	TRBJ2-3	NA	NA	TGTGCCAGCAGCTGGAGATACCCTACCCCAGATACGCAGTATTTT	CASSWRYPTPDTQYF
TRBV6-4	TRBJ2-3	NA	NA	TGTGCCAGCAGCCATGGGACACTGCTGGATACGCAGTATTTT	CASSHGTLLDTQYF
TRBV5-1	TRBJ1-2	NA	NA	TGCGCCAGCAGCTCCGGAAATATCAGGAGCTATGGCTACACCTTC	CASSSGNIRSYGYTF
TRBV6-1	TRBJ2-2	NA	NA	TGTGCCAGCAGTGAAGCCGTGATCGGGGAGCTGTTTTTT	CASSEAVIGELFF